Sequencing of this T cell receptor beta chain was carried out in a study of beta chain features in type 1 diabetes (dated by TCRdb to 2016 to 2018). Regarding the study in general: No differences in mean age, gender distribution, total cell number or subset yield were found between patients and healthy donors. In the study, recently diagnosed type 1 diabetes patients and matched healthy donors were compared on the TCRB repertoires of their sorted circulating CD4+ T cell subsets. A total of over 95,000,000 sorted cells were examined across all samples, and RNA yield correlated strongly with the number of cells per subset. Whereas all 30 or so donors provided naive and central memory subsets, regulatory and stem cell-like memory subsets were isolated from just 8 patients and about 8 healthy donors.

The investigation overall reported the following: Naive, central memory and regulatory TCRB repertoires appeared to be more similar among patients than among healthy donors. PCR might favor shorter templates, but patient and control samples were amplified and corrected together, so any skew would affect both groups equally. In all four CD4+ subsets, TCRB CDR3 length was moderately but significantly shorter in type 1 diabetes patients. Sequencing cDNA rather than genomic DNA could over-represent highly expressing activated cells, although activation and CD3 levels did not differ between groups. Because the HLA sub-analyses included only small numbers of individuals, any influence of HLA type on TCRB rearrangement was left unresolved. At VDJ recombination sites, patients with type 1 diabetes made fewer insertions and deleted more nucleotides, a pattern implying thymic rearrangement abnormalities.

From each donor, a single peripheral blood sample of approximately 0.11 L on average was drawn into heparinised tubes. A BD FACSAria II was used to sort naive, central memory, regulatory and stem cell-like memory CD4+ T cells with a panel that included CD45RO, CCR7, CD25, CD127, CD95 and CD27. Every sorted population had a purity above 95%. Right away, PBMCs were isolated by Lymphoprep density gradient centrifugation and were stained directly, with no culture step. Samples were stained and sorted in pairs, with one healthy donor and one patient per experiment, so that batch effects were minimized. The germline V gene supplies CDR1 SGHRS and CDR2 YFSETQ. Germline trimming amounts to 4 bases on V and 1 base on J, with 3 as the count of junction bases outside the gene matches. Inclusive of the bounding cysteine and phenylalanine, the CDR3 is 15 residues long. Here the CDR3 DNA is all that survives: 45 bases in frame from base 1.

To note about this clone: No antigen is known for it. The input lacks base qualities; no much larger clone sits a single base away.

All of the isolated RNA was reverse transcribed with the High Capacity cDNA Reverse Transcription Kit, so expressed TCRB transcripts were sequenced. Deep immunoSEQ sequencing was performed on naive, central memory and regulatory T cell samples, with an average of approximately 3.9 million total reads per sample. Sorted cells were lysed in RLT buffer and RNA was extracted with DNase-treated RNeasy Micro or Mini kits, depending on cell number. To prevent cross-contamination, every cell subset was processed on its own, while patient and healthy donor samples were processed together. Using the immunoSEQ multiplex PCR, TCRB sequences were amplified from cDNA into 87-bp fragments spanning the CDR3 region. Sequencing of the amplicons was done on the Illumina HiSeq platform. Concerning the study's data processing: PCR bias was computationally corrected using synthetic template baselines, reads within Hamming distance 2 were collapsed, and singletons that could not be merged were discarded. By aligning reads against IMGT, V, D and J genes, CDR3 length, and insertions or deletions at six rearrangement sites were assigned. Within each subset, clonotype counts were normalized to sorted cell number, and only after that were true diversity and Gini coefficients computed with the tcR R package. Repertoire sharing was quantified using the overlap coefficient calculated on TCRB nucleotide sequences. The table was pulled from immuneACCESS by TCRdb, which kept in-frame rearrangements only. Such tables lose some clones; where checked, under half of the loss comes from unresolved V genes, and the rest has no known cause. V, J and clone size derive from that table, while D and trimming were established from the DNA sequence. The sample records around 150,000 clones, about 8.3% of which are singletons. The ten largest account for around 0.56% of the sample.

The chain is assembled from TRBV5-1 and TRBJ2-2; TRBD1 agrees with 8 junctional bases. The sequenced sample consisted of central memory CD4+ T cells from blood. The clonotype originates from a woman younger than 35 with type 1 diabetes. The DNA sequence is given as TGCGCCAGCAGCCCGGACAGGGTGAACACCGGGGAGCTGTTTTTT. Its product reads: CASSPDRVNTGELFF.